Presented here are 7 T cell receptor beta chains from one specimen sequenced in a study of preoperative IRX-2 immunotherapy in early breast cancer. Sequencing used immunoSEQ multiplex PCR; TCRdb keeps in-frame clones, though not all of them. Counted here are 25,000 to 30,000 clones, about 79% occurring once; the ten biggest clones make up roughly 3.2%. This sample's treatment: preoperative locoregional IRX-2 cytokine immunotherapy. This material was collected from a patient treated with IRX-2 immunotherapy. The receptors stem from a human donor with breast cancer.

This clone was counted a single time. CDR3: CASRKLGQASNQPQHF. CDR3 nucleotides: TGTGCCAGCAGGAAATTGGGACAGGCTAGCAATCAGCCCCAGCATTTT. The gene calls are TRBV7-1 and TRBJ1-5; 8 bases map to TRBD1. TRBV7-1 is marked as an open reading frame, function uncertain. J lost 0 bases, V lost 6 bases, and 7 bases had no gene match. The CDR3 runs to 16 residues.

The genes are TRBV7-8 and TRBJ1-1; no clear D gene. The V gene lost 7 bases and the J gene lost 4 bases, with 13 bases spanning the gap. The CDR3 covers 13 residues. The germline CDR1 and CDR2 sequences are SGHVS and FQNEAQ. The CDR3 sequence is CASIPNSGTEAFF. CDR3 in DNA: TGTGCCAGCATTCCAAACAGCGGCACTGAAGCTTTCTTT.

V gene TRBV7-1 combines with J gene TRBJ1-5, with D hard to call. TRBV7-1 is sorted into the ORF group, with uncertain function. V was clipped by 4 bases and J by 9 bases, with 19 bases between them. The CDR3 extends over 15 amino acids. CDR3 residues: CASSFGPPGIGPQHF. CDR3 nucleotides: TGTGCCAGCAGCTTCGGGCCACCCGGAATAGGGCCCCAGCATTTT.

The chain is built from TRBV19 and TRBJ2-7; no definite D call. Germline-derived CDR1 and CDR2 are LNHDA and SQIVND (reference sequence). CDR3 length: 15 residues. The V end lost 5 bases, the J end lost 0 bases, and 14 bases lay between the germline ends. The DNA for the CDR3 is TGTGCCAGTAGTCCAGACGACATCAGCTCCTACGAGCAGTACTTC. The encoded protein is CASSPDDISSYEQYF.

The chain is built from TRBV4-1 and TRBJ1-5, with D tentatively TRBD1 (6 bases). Trimming stripped 0 bases from V and 11 bases from J, with 17 bases between. The CDR3 sequence is 15 residues long. Per the germline V gene, CDR1 is MGHRA and CDR2 is YSYEKL. The CDR3 loop reads CASSQELGGQLTQHF. CDR3 DNA sequence: TGCGCCAGCAGCCAAGAATTGGGCGGACAGTTGACCCAGCATTTT.

The rearrangement links TRBV29-1 to TRBJ2-5; D remains unclear. Germline CDR1 and CDR2: SQVTM and ANQGSEA. The CDR3 sequence is 16 residues long. Trimming shortened V by 4 bases and J by 7 bases, and 25 bases separated the two germline ends. For the CDR3, the DNA is TGCAGCGTTGTGTCCCCCCCGCCAGGTGTACAGAGGACCCAGTACTTC. Translated, it gives CSVVSPPPGVQRTQYF.

V gene TRBV29-1 combines with J gene TRBJ1-1; no clear D. The CDR3 consists of 12 residues. The germline gives CDR1 SQVTM, CDR2 ANQGSEA. The V gene lost 4 bases and the J gene lost 0 bases, with 6 bases spanning the gap. The CDR3 region has the DNA TGCAGCGTTGTAGGAATGAACACTGAAGCTTTCTTT. Protein sequence: CSVVGMNTEAFF.